This is a list of T cell receptor beta chains from one sample in a study of blood T cell repertoires in COVID-19. Produced via immunoSEQ multiplex PCR; TCRdb's table is partial and in-frame only. Of 250,000 to 350,000 clones in the sample, 90% are singletons; the top ten hold about 6%. The sequenced material came from peripheral blood. These receptors came from a woman in her forties or fifties with COVID-19, enrolled during active disease. CDR3s include the opening cysteine and the closing phenylalanine or tryptophan. Each record gives: clone size, D gene, J gene, V gene, CDR3 protein, CDR3 DNA. D genes are given only for firm matches. Size is omitted from some rows. Given values are once, few, many or a class for expanded clones.

clone size: .; D gene: .; J gene: TRBJ2-7; V gene: TRBV29-1; CDR3 protein: CSVEAGAGSYEQYF; CDR3 DNA: TGCAGCGTTGAGGCTGGGGCTGGCTCCTACGAGCAGTACTTC
clone size: .; D gene: TRBD1; J gene: TRBJ1-5; V gene: TRBV29-1; CDR3 protein: CSVETGGDQPQHF; CDR3 DNA: TGCAGCGTGGAAACAGGGGGCGATCAGCCCCAGCATTTT
clone size: .; D gene: .; J gene: TRBJ2-1; V gene: TRBV29-1; CDR3 protein: CSVGRTDNEQFF; CDR3 DNA: TGCAGCGTTGGGAGGACAGACAATGAGCAGTTCTTC
clone size: .; D gene: .; J gene: TRBJ1-3; V gene: TRBV9; CDR3 protein: CASSGQISGNTIYF; CDR3 DNA: TGTGCCAGCAGCGGACAGATCTCTGGAAACACCATATATTTT
clone size: .; D gene: TRBD1; J gene: TRBJ1-2; V gene: TRBV12-3/TRBV12-4; CDR3 protein: CASSPGQGYGYTF; CDR3 DNA: TGTGCCAGCAGTCCGGGACAGGGGTATGGCTACACCTTC
clone size: .; D gene: TRBD1; J gene: TRBJ1-6; V gene: TRBV19; CDR3 protein: CASTGQGVSPLHF; CDR3 DNA: TGTGCCAGTACCGGACAGGGGGTGTCACCCCTCCACTTT
clone size: .; D gene: TRBD2; J gene: TRBJ2-1; V gene: TRBV24-1; CDR3 protein: CATSDDSGRAKFF; CDR3 DNA: TGTGCCACCAGTGATGATAGCGGGAGGGCGAAGTTCTTC
clone size: .; D gene: .; J gene: TRBJ1-6; V gene: TRBV6-5; CDR3 protein: CASSYSSSSYNSPLHF; CDR3 DNA: TGTGCCAGCAGTTACTCTAGCAGCTCCTATAATTCACCCCTCCACTTT
clone size: .; D gene: TRBD1; J gene: TRBJ2-7; V gene: TRBV2; CDR3 protein: CASRRGTASNEQYF; CDR3 DNA: TGTGCCAGCCGCCGAGGGACAGCCTCTAACGAGCAGTACTTC
clone size: .; D gene: .; J gene: TRBJ1-2; V gene: TRBV2; CDR3 protein: CASSIRDEGGGYTF; CDR3 DNA: TGTGCCAGCAGTATTCGGGACGAAGGGGGTGGCTACACCTTC
clone size: .; D gene: TRBD1; J gene: TRBJ2-1; V gene: TRBV19; CDR3 protein: CATTLPVTGRDEQFF; CDR3 DNA: TGTGCCACTACTCTACCGGTGACAGGGCGGGATGAGCAGTTCTTC
clone size: .; D gene: TRBD2; J gene: TRBJ2-4; V gene: TRBV19; CDR3 protein: CASSIKREALRAKNIQYF; CDR3 DNA: TGTGCCAGTAGTATTAAGCGGGAGGCACTTCGAGCCAAAAACATTCAGTACTTC
clone size: .; D gene: TRBD1; J gene: TRBJ1-1; V gene: TRBV7-9; CDR3 protein: CASSQGVNTEAFF; CDR3 DNA: TGTGCCAGCAGCCAGGGGGTGAACACTGAAGCTTTCTTT
clone size: .; D gene: .; J gene: TRBJ2-2; V gene: TRBV7-3; CDR3 protein: CASSLNPPPGVFGGSSGELFF; CDR3 DNA: TGTGCCAGCAGCTTAAATCCCCCGCCAGGGGTTTTTGGGGGTTCGAGCGGGGAGCTGTTTTTT
clone size: few; D gene: .; J gene: TRBJ2-7; V gene: TRBV7-9; CDR3 protein: CASSSSSGFREQYF; CDR3 DNA: TGTGCCAGCAGCTCTTCGTCAGGGTTTCGCGAGCAGTACTTC
clone size: .; D gene: TRBD1; J gene: TRBJ1-3; V gene: TRBV12-5; CDR3 protein: CASGLGQGVTGNTIYF; CDR3 DNA: TGTGCTAGTGGTTTGGGACAGGGGGTTACTGGAAACACCATATATTTT
clone size: .; D gene: TRBD1; J gene: TRBJ1-1; V gene: TRBV2; CDR3 protein: CASGRTGGTEAFF; CDR3 DNA: TGTGCCAGCGGGAGGACAGGGGGCACTGAAGCTTTCTTT
clone size: .; D gene: TRBD1; J gene: TRBJ2-4; V gene: TRBV5-4; CDR3 protein: CASSPDRGLGIQYF; CDR3 DNA: TGTGCCAGCAGCCCCGACAGGGGGCTGGGCATTCAGTACTTC
clone size: .; D gene: .; J gene: TRBJ1-5; V gene: TRBV4-1; CDR3 protein: CASSQEAGGSYQPQHF; CDR3 DNA: TGCGCCAGCAGCCAAGAGGCGGGAGGGTCGTATCAGCCCCAGCATTTT
clone size: .; D gene: .; J gene: TRBJ1-5; V gene: TRBV2; CDR3 protein: CASRQGSGNQPQHF; CDR3 DNA: TGTGCCAGCAGACAGGGTTCAGGCAATCAGCCCCAGCATTTT
clone size: once; D gene: TRBD1; J gene: TRBJ2-7; V gene: TRBV11-2; CDR3 protein: CASSLWTGSSYEQYF; CDR3 DNA: TGTGCCAGCAGCTTGTGGACAGGGAGCTCCTACGAGCAGTACTTC
clone size: .; D gene: TRBD1; J gene: TRBJ1-4; V gene: TRBV18; CDR3 protein: CASSLNRGHNEKLFF; CDR3 DNA: TGTGCCAGCTCACTTAACAGGGGACATAATGAAAAACTGTTTTTT
clone size: .; D gene: TRBD2; J gene: TRBJ2-7; V gene: TRBV5-4; CDR3 protein: CASSFSGSGEQYF; CDR3 DNA: TGTGCCAGCAGCTTTAGCGGGAGCGGCGAGCAGTACTTC
clone size: .; D gene: TRBD2; J gene: TRBJ2-5; V gene: TRBV7-9; CDR3 protein: CASSERTSGGETQYF; CDR3 DNA: TGTGCCAGCAGCGAAAGGACTAGCGGGGGGGAGACCCAGTACTTC
clone size: .; D gene: TRBD2; J gene: TRBJ2-1; V gene: TRBV7-2; CDR3 protein: CASSLRGTAGLAGASQFF; CDR3 DNA: TGTGCCAGCAGCTTAAGGGGGACAGCGGGACTAGCGGGAGCCTCTCAGTTCTTC
clone size: .; D gene: .; J gene: TRBJ1-1; V gene: TRBV9; CDR3 protein: CASSPGHLNTEAFF; CDR3 DNA: TGTGCCAGCAGCCCGGGACACCTCAACACTGAAGCTTTCTTT
clone size: once; D gene: .; J gene: TRBJ1-2; V gene: TRBV9; CDR3 protein: CASSVARGNNYGYTF; CDR3 DNA: TGTGCCAGCAGCGTAGCCCGAGGTAATAACTATGGCTACACCTTC
clone size: once; D gene: .; J gene: TRBJ2-5; V gene: TRBV19; CDR3 protein: CASTPRSGSGGETQYF; CDR3 DNA: TGTGCCAGTACCCCGAGGTCCGGGAGTGGTGGAGAGACCCAGTACTTC
clone size: .; D gene: TRBD2; J gene: TRBJ2-7; V gene: TRBV10-1; CDR3 protein: CASSEVSGRSPREQYF; CDR3 DNA: TGCGCCAGCAGTGAGGTTAGCGGGAGATCCCCCCGTGAGCAGTACTTC
clone size: .; D gene: TRBD1; J gene: TRBJ2-7; V gene: TRBV25-1; CDR3 protein: CASSANLGTGAYEQYF; CDR3 DNA: TGTGCCAGCAGTGCGAATCTTGGGACAGGGGCCTACGAGCAGTACTTC
clone size: .; D gene: .; J gene: TRBJ2-5; V gene: TRBV18; CDR3 protein: CASSPLGETQYF; CDR3 DNA: TGTGCCAGCTCACCGCTCGGAGAGACCCAGTACTTC
clone size: once; D gene: .; J gene: TRBJ2-3; V gene: TRBV5-1; CDR3 protein: CASSPWTGTDTQYF; CDR3 DNA: TGCGCCAGCAGCCCGTGGACAGGCACAGATACGCAGTATTTT
clone size: few; D gene: .; J gene: TRBJ1-1; V gene: TRBV29-1; CDR3 protein: CSVYFNTEAFF; CDR3 DNA: TGCAGCGTTTACTTTAACACTGAAGCTTTCTTT
clone size: few; D gene: TRBD2; J gene: TRBJ2-1; V gene: TRBV7-2; CDR3 protein: CASSLPRTSGINEQFF; CDR3 DNA: TGTGCCAGCAGCTTACCCAGGACTAGCGGAATCAATGAGCAGTTCTTC
clone size: .; D gene: .; J gene: TRBJ1-2; V gene: TRBV15; CDR3 protein: CATSRDLSQTGRGSIGYTF; CDR3 DNA: TGTGCCACCAGCAGAGATCTTAGTCAGACAGGTCGCGGGTCTATTGGCTACACCTTC
clone size: .; D gene: TRBD2; J gene: TRBJ2-1; V gene: TRBV9; CDR3 protein: CASSVGGLAGNNEQFF; CDR3 DNA: TGTGCCAGCAGCGTAGGAGGGCTAGCGGGAAACAATGAGCAGTTCTTC